Detailed here is one TCR beta chain. Which antigen it targets is not known. Per-base quality was not reported, and no clone a single base away is much larger than it. Enrolling through a virtual design, the prospective study's participants ranged in age from roughly 18 to 100 years and lived across about two dozen United States geographic areas. Cohort assignment in the prospective study relied on participant-reported clinical history from a screening survey and a study questionnaire. For ImmuneRACE Cohort 3, a participant was defined as recovered based on two consecutive negative NP/OP PCR tests, clearance by a healthcare professional, or resolution of symptoms. In the prospective study, mobile phlebotomists collected whole blood, serum and a nasopharyngeal or oropharyngeal swab from each participant. Prospective study participants could optionally give additional blood draws and questionnaires over an approximately 2-month period. Blood samples from the prospective study were shipped frozen or at room temperature prior to DNA extraction.

According to the germline V gene (reference sequence), CDR1 reads SEHNR and CDR2 reads FQNEAQ. After removal of 5 bases from V and 6 bases from J, the junction retains 16 bases not matched to a gene. The CDR3 contains 19 residues, cysteine and phenylalanine counted. Solely the CDR3 DNA is kept, with 57 bases framed from the first base. The immunoSEQ Assay, a bias-controlled multiplex PCR, was used to amplify TCRbeta CDR3 regions from genomic DNA. The paper's data handling went like this. Within the assay, amplification of reference gene primers was used to estimate how many nucleated cells each sample contained. To quantify the absolute abundance of each unique TCRbeta CDR3 rearrangement, sequence reads were collapsed and filtered. For each sample, productive Simpson clonality was calculated by taking the square root of Simpson's diversity index across productive rearrangements. TCRdb provides this immuneACCESS table in a form limited to in-frame rearrangements. Some clones are lacking; in checked studies, under half of them reflect an unresolved V gene, and why the rest are absent is not known. That table gives V, J and clone size, and the DNA gave D and trimming. The sample table contains 250,000 to 300,000 clones; only one count was recorded for around nine tenths of them. More than 1.5% of the sample is taken by the ten largest.

The sample belongs to a study of blood T cell repertoires in COVID-19 (dated by TCRdb to the early 2020s). As for the study more broadly: Samples from collaborators originated in the United States, Italy and Spain and spanned both the acute and convalescent phases of COVID-19. The prospective study material was composed of cDNA or gDNA derived from T cells, B-cell-depleted T cells, or PBMCs. Deeply sampled blood TCRbeta repertoires from subjects exposed to, actively infected with, or recovered from COVID-19 were included in the dataset. The repertoires were released in a freely available public database meant as a resource for research on the immune response to SARS-CoV-2. Samples came from the ongoing ImmuneRACE study (first 160 participants) plus 1,254 subjects from 6 global collaborators. A de-identified subject ID, COVID-19 status, age in years and sex were almost always included in the sample metadata. Where available, HLA class I and class II types were obtained from metadata supplied by the sample provider rather than from assay-based typing. What the research found in general, with its limitations: Clinical and demographic metadata were provided uncurated, with the amount varying by source and participant.

The sequencing sample was made of PBMCs or T cells enriched from blood (not recorded which). Here the chain combines TRBV7-9 and TRBJ2-3; TRBD2 lines up with 14 middle nucleotides. The receptor's source is a woman aged 55-69 years who had recovered from COVID-19. This receptor has the CDR3 CASSPGPGTSGGGGDTQYF. The bases are TGTGCCAGCAGCCCAGGACCCGGGACTAGCGGGGGTGGGGGTGATACGCAGTATTTT.